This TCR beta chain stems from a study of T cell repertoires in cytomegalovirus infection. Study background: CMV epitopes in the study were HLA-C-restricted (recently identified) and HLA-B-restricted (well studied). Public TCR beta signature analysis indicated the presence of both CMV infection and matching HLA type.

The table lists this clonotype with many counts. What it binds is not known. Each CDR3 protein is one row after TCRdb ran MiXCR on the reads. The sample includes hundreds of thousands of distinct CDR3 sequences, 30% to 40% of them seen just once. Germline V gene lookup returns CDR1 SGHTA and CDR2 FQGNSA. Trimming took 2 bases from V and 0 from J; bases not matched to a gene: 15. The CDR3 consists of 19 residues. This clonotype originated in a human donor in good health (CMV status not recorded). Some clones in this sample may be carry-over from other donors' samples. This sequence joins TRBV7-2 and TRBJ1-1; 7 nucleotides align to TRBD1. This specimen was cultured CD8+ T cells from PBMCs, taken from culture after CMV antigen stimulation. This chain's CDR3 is CASSLHLKPGGGMNTEAFF. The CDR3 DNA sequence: TGTGCCAGCAGCTTACACCTAAAGCCAGGGGGAGGAATGAACACTGAAGCTTTCTTT. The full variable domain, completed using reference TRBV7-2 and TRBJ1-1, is GAGVSQSPSNKVTEKGKDVELRCDPISGHTALYWYRQSLGQGLEFLIYFQGNSAPDKSGLPSDRFSAERTGGSVSTLTIQRTQQEDSAVYLCASSLHLKPGGGMNTEAFFGQGTRLTVV.